The 5 T cell receptor beta chains given below trace back to one sample, sequenced in a study of blood T cell repertoires in COVID-19. The data were produced by immunoSEQ multiplex PCR, yet TCRdb's version contains in-frame clones alone and is incomplete. The sample records some 150,000 clones, about 80% being singletons. Material: peripheral blood. The source of these receptors is a human donor in a cohort sampled during active COVID-19.

This chain uses TRBV19 with TRBJ2-2, with 7 bases matching TRBD1. Germline V gene sequence: CDR1 LNHDA, CDR2 SQIVND (reference sequence). The CDR3 contains 13 residues. Unmatched junction bases numbered 4, after V lost 6 bases and J lost 6 bases. In DNA form, the CDR3 reads TGTGCCAGTAGGACGACAGGGCCCGGGGAGCTGTTTTTT. As protein: CASRTTGPGELFF.

A few counts support this clone. The chain is built from TRBV19 and TRBJ2-7; no clear D gene. The CDR3 spans 14 residues. Trimming shortened V by 6 bases and J by 6 bases, and 18 bases separated the two germline ends. Germline values: CDR1 LNHDA, CDR2 SQIVND (reference sequence). CDR3 residues: CASSLIATSSEQYF. The CDR3 DNA sequence: TGTGCCAGTAGCCTAATAGCCACTTCATCCGAGCAGTACTTC.

V usage is TRBV18 and J usage is TRBJ1-2; D remains ambiguous. V was shortened by 3 bases and J by 4 bases, with 15 bases between the two germline ends. CDR3 size: 15 residues. Germline V CDR1 and CDR2: KGHSH, LQKENI. The CDR3 is CASSPVPTPAYGYTF. The CDR3 coding sequence is TGTGCCAGCTCACCGGTTCCCACTCCCGCCTATGGCTACACCTTC.

Turning to this clone: Compared with germline, one end of the junction differs, possibly owing to a read error. The rearrangement uses TRBV19 and TRBJ1-5; 7 positions agree with TRBD1. The CDR3 sequence is 14 residues long. Germline assignment: CDR1 LNHDA and CDR2 SQIVND (reference sequence). DNA of the CDR3: TGTGCCAGTGCGCAGGGGGTCAGCAGTCAGCCCCAGCATTTT. Its protein is CASAQGVSSQPQHF.

The chain recombines TRBV11-1 with TRBJ2-3; 10 positions agree with TRBD2. Germline V gives CDR1 SGHAT, CDR2 FQDESV (reference sequence). Losses at the gene ends were 3 bases for V and 1 base for J; bases not matched to a gene: 4. The CDR3 sequence is 16 residues long. CDR3 in amino acids: CASSFLTSGGTDTQYF. CDR3 in DNA: TGTGCCAGCAGCTTCCTTACTAGCGGGGGCACAGATACGCAGTATTTT.